These 15 T cell receptor beta chains originate from one sample sequenced in a study of cytomegalovirus exposure and HLA in healthy donors. The PCR used 60 Vbeta and 13 Jbeta primers. Only in-frame clones appear in the TCRdb table, and some are missing; sequencing was by immunoSEQ multiplex PCR. The repertoire has 85,000 to 100,000 clones, 63% of them found once; the top ten carry around 6.5%. Source material: PBMCs. The receptor set was obtained from a woman aged 25 to 39 in good health and CMV-seronegative.

This clone has only a few counts. The V and J genes are TRBV14 and TRBJ2-4, with 9 bases identical to TRBD1. CDR3 length: 16 residues. V was pared by 2 bases and J by 1 base, with 3 bases of the junction left unmatched. Germline V gives CDR1 SGHDN, CDR2 FVKESK. The CDR3 DNA follows: TGTGCCAGCAGCCAAAGGACAGGGGCGGCCAAAAACATTCAGTACTTC. Protein sequence: CASSQRTGAAKNIQYF.

This clone was recorded a few times. The chain carries TRBV2 and TRBJ1-2, with D possibly matching TRBD1 (6 bases). V lost 6 bases, J lost 4 bases, and 15 bases lay in between. The germline V gene encodes CDR1 SNHLY and CDR2 FYNNEI. The CDR3 consists of 14 residues. CDR3 residues: CASRETGTIYGYTF. CDR3 nucleotide sequence: TGTGCCAGCAGAGAAACAGGGACCATCTATGGCTACACCTTC.

On this clone: Other DNA sequences from this sample encode an identical CDR3 as well. The gene calls are TRBV30 and TRBJ2-2, with D tentatively TRBD1 (6 bases). V gave up 2 bases and J gave up 6 bases, with 10 bases separating them. CDR1 GTSNPN and CDR2 SVGIG come from the germline V gene (reference sequence). There are 13 residues in the CDR3. CDR3 DNA sequence: TGTGCCTGGAGTTTAACAGGGTCCGGGGAGCTGTTTTTT. As protein: CAWSLTGSGELFF.

The chain joins TRBV25-1 to TRBJ2-7, with D hard to call. The CDR3 contains 14 residues. V dropped 2 bases and J dropped 1 base, with 9 bases sitting between them. The germline V gene has CDR1 MGHDK and CDR2 SYGVNS. CDR3 coding DNA: TGTGCCAGCAGTGAACCGGGTATGTCCTACGAGCAGTACTTC. Residues: CASSEPGMSYEQYF.

The chain uses TRBV19 and TRBJ1-4; TRBD1 aligns across 11 bases. CDR1 and CDR2 (germline): LNHDA, SQIVND (reference sequence). The CDR3 is 15 amino acids. J was trimmed by 7 bases and V by 8 bases; bases with no gene match: 9. The CDR3 sequence is CASGSPGTGGEKLFF. CDR3 coding DNA: TGTGCCAGTGGTTCCCCCGGGACAGGGGGTGAAAAACTGTTTTTT.

This sequence joins TRBV28 and TRBJ2-5; TRBD1 matches at 9 bases. J was trimmed by 5 bases and V by 4 bases; bases with no gene match: 11. The CDR3 has 16 amino acids. Germline-derived CDR1 and CDR2 are MDHEN and SYDVKM. The DNA of the CDR3 is TGTGCCAGCAGTTCCCGGACAGGGGTCGCGTCGGAGACCCAGTACTTC. It specifies CASSSRTGVASETQYF.

The chain combines TRBV27 with TRBJ2-1, with no clear D. V gave up 7 bases and J gave up 4 bases, with 5 bases separating them. CDR3 size: 11 residues. Germline V gene lookup returns CDR1 MNHEY and CDR2 SMNVEV (reference sequence). The CDR3 nucleotides read TGTGCCAGCAACAGTTACAATGAGCAGTTCTTC. It is translated as CASNSYNEQFF.

The genes are TRBV7-6 and TRBJ1-1, with D tentatively TRBD1 (6 bases). The CDR3 spans 12 residues. Germline loops: CDR1 SGHVS, CDR2 FNYEAQ. Between the trimmed V and J ends, which lost 4 bases and 8 bases, there was a span of 11 bases. The CDR3 bases are TGTGCCAGCAGCTCCCGACAGGAAGAAGCTTTCTTT. Protein sequence: CASSSRQEEAFF.

In DNA form, the CDR3 reads TGTGCCAGCAGCGACGGGGGGGAGACCCAGTACTTC. Amino acid sequence: CASSDGGETQYF. This rearrangement joins TRBV5-6 to TRBJ2-5; 7 positions agree with TRBD2. Looked up from germline, CDR1 is SGHDT and CDR2 is YYEEEE. This CDR3 region has 12 residues. After removal of 4 bases from V and 5 bases from J, the junction contained 2 bases not matched to a gene.

V gene TRBV7-3 combines with J gene TRBJ2-2; TRBD1 matches at 11 bases. The CDR3 is 15 residues long. Germline CDR1 SGHTA, CDR2 FQGTGA. After removal of 4 bases from V and 4 bases from J, the junction contained 2 bases not matched to a gene. The CDR3 region is CASSSGTGGTGELFF. The CDR3 DNA is TGTGCCAGCAGCTCCGGGACAGGGGGCACCGGGGAGCTGTTTTTT.

Only a few counts were recorded for this clone. This rearrangement joins TRBV9 to TRBJ1-3; 9 bases are a match to TRBD1. CDR1 SGDLS and CDR2 YYNGEE come from the germline V gene. V lost 0 bases, J lost 6 bases, and 1 base stayed unmatched. There are 14 residues in the CDR3. The CDR3 region is CASSVGTGVNTIYF. In DNA form, the CDR3 reads TGTGCCAGCAGCGTAGGGACAGGGGTAAACACCATATATTTT.

The sample holds a few counts of this clone. The V gene is TRBV5-4, the J gene TRBJ2-1, with D possibly matching TRBD2 (5 bases). The CDR3 loop spans 16 amino acids. Trimming removed 0 bases from V and 2 bases from J, with 12 bases in between. Germline V CDR1 and CDR2: SGHNT, YYREEE (reference sequence). CDR3 sequence reads: CASSLAGSEPYNEQFF. DNA for the CDR3: TGTGCCAGCAGCTTGGCCGGTAGCGAGCCCTACAATGAGCAGTTCTTC.

The chain uses TRBV29-1 and TRBJ1-2; TRBD1 matches 9 bases. The J segment lost 4 bases and the V segment lost 4 bases, leaving 4 bases of the junction unmatched. Germline values: CDR1 SQVTM, CDR2 ANQGSEA. This CDR3 is built from 13 residues. The DNA of the CDR3 is TGCAGCGTTGTAAGGGGACAGGGCTATGGCTACACCTTC. Its translation: CSVVRGQGYGYTF.

This chain links TRBV6-5 with TRBJ2-1; TRBD1 matches at 7 bases. V shed 6 bases and J 4 bases; nucleotides not matched to a gene: 3. This CDR3 has 13 residues. Per the germline V gene, CDR1 is MNHEY and CDR2 is SVGAGI. DNA of the CDR3: TGTGCCAGCAGAAGGGACAGATACAATGAGCAGTTCTTC. Its translation: CASRRDRYNEQFF.

The chain is built from TRBV11-3 and TRBJ2-7, with TRBD2 matching over 7 bases. CDR3 length: 13 residues. Germline assignment: CDR1 SGHNT and CDR2 YENEEA. V shed 4 bases, J shed 6 bases, and the junction held 6 bases outside the gene matches. CDR3 nucleotides: TGTGCCAGCAGCTACACTAGCGTAGCCGAGCAGTACTTC. Protein: CASSYTSVAEQYF.